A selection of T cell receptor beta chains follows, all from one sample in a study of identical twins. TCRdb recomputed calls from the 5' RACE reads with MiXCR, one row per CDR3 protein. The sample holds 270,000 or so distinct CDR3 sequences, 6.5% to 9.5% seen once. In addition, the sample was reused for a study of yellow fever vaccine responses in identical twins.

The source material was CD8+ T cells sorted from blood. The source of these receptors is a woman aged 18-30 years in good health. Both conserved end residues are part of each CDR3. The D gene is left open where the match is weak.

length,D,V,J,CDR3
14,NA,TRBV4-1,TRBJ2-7,CASSQSGSGEEQYF
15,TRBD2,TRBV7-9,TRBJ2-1,CASRRGLAGLAEQFF
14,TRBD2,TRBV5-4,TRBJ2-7,CASSGLAGGYEQYF
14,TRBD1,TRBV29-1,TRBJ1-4,CSVDGGTGTEKLFF
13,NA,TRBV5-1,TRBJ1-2,CASSLTGQPQYTF
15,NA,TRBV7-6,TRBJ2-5,CASSPDYALQETQYF
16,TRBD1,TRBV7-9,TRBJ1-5,CASSEGNRGVVQPQHF
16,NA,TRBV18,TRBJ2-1,CASSPATFPGDNEQFF
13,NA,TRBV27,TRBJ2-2,CASSRAVSGELFF
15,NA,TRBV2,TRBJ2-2,CASTGVAGVAGELFF
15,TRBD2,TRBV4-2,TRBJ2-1,CASSQDWTSYNEQFF
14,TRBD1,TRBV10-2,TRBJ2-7,CASRTGTGDHEQYF
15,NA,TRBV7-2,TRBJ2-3,CASSFIPSVTDTQYF
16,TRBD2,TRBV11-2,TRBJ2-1,CASSSLAGVYYNEQFF
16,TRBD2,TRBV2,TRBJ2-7,CASSEDPGLLMYEQYF
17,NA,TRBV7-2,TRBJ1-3,CASSLVPGTRRGNTIYF
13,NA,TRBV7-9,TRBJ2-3,CAARGPSTDTQYF
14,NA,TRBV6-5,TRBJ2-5,CASSFFRVGETQYF
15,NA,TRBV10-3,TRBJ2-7,CAISESGGLAYEQYF
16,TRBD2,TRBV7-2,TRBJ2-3,CASSSLAGAYTDTQYF
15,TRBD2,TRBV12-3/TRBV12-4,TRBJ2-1,CASSLGWEGQNEQFF
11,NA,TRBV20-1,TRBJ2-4,CSAGARAIQYF
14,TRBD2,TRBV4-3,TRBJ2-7,CASSPGSGSYEQYF
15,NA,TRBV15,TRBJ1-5,CATSRDPTGNQPQHF
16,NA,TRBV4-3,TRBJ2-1,CASSQENGGPYNEQFF
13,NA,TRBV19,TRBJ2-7,CASSMSGIHEQYF
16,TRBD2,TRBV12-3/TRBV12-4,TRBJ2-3,CASSAPGLAFTDTQYF
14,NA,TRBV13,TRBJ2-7,CASSTRDKLYEQYF
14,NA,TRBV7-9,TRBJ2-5,CASSLGYSDETQYF
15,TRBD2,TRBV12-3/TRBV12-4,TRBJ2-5,CASRRGLAIRETQYF
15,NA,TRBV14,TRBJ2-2,CASSQRIANTGELFF
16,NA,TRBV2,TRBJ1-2,CASSDGGAPSNYGYTF
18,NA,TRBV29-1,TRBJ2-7,CSVGRSMGGDRVVYEQYF
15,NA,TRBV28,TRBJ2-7,CASNLGYQGSYEQYF
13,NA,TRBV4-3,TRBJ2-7,CASSQGPTYEQYF
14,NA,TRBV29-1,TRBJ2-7,CSVDSDGNSYEQYF
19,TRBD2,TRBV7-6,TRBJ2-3,CASSLEGLAGGRGQDTQYF
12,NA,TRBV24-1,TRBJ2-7,CATSDGNYEQYF
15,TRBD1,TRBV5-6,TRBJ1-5,CASSARTGLVQPQHF
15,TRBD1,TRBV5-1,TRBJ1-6,CASSLGQGYNSPLHF